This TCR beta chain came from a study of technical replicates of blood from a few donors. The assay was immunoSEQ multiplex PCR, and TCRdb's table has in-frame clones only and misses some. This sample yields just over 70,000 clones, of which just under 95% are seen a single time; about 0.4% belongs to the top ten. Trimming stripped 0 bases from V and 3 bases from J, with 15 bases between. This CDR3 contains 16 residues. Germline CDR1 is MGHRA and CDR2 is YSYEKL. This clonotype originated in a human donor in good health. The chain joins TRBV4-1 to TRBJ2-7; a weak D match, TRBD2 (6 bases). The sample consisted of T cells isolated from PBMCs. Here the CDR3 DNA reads TGCGCCAGCAGCCAAGAAGTAACGGGAGATATCTACGAGCAGTACTTC. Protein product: CASSQEVTGDIYEQYF.